The 30 T cell receptor beta chains below come from one sample, sequenced in a study of T-cell memory formation after mild COVID-19. MiXCR, run by TCRdb on the 5' RACE reads, gives a single entry per CDR3 protein. The sample includes some 48,000 distinct CDR3 sequences, about 28% of them seen just once. The source material was PBMCs or a T cell subset sorted from them (not recorded which). These receptors originate from a man younger than 30 who had mild COVID-19 (a few samples of this study predate the infection). Cell type and time point are not known.

The rearrangement links TRBV20-1 to TRBJ1-5; no firm D call. CDR1 and CDR2 from the germline V gene are DFQATT and SNEGSKA (reference sequence). The germline V and J ends were trimmed by 3 bases and 0 bases, with 15 bases remaining between them. The CDR3 is made up of 16 amino acids. Written as DNA, the CDR3 is TGCAGTGCTAGCATGGTGGCAGCCCCTAGCAATCAGCCCCAGCATTTT. As protein: CSASMVAAPSNQPQHF.

This clonotype was observed a few times. In DNA, the CDR3 is TGCGCCAGCAGCCCGGACAGTTACCAAGAGACCCAGTACTTC. Translation: CASSPDSYQETQYF. The chain joins TRBV5-1 to TRBJ2-5; D possibly corresponds to TRBD1 (6 bases). The germline V and J ends were trimmed by 4 bases and 0 bases, with 10 bases remaining between them. Germline V gene data show CDR1 as SGHRS and CDR2 as YFSETQ. The CDR3 is made up of 14 amino acids.

The V call is TRBV6-5, the J call TRBJ1-1; D unresolved. V lost 0 bases to trimming and J lost 5 bases, with 13 bases between them. Germline V gene data show CDR1 as MNHEY and CDR2 as SVGAGI. This CDR3 is built from 15 residues. The CDR3 nucleotides read TGTGCCAGCAGTTACTCGAGCGGGCGGAGGACTGAAGCTTTCTTT. Translating it yields CASSYSSGRRTEAFF.

This clonotype is medium-sized within its sample. The V and J genes are TRBV7-6 and TRBJ2-5; tentatively, D is TRBD2 (5 bases). This CDR3 comprises 14 residues. Germline CDR1 and CDR2: SGHVS and FNYEAQ. V lost 4 bases and J 5 bases, leaving 14 bases between the germline ends. In DNA, the CDR3 is TGTGCCAGCAGCTCGTCTCTAGCTTCGGAGACCCAGTACTTC. This sequence encodes CASSSSLASETQYF.

The chain links TRBV27 to TRBJ2-7; D unresolved. The germline V and J ends were trimmed by 3 bases and 1 base, with 10 bases remaining between them. There are 14 residues in the CDR3. Germline V gene data show CDR1 as MNHEY and CDR2 as SMNVEV (reference sequence). The CDR3 spells CASSFAPASYEQYF. DNA for the CDR3: TGTGCCAGCAGTTTCGCTCCAGCGTCCTACGAGCAGTACTTC.

The V and J genes are TRBV7-8 and TRBJ2-2, with TRBD2 matching over 10 bases. The CDR3 extends over 21 amino acids. From germline, CDR1 is SGHVS and CDR2 FQNEAQ. V was clipped by 6 bases and J by 2 bases; unmatched bases: 21. The CDR3 DNA sequence: TGTGCCAGCAGAGCCCTAGCGGGGGCCCTTCCCTACGCCCTAAACACCGGGGAGCTGTTTTTT. Translated, it gives CASRALAGALPYALNTGELFF.

The chain combines TRBV29-1 with TRBJ2-3, with 10 bases matching TRBD2. Germline CDR1 is SQVTM and CDR2 is ANQGSEA. The CDR3 covers 14 residues. The V and J ends lost 6 bases and 0 bases, in that order; junction bases with no gene match: 3. CDR3 amino acids: CSVVAGGSTDTQYF. The CDR3 DNA reads TGCAGCGTAGTAGCGGGGGGTAGCACAGATACGCAGTATTTT.

V is TRBV6-2 or TRBV6-3 and J is TRBJ2-7; a possible D gene is TRBD2 (6 bases). The CDR3 extends over 13 amino acids. Germline V lookup: CDR1 MNHEY, CDR2 SVGEGT. Trimming stripped 6 bases from V and 6 bases from J, with 15 bases between. In DNA, the CDR3 is TGTGCCAGCAGCCTCGGAGGGGCCGTCGAGCAGTACGTC. Its translation is CASSLGGAVEQYV.

This clonotype showed up just a few times. DNA of the CDR3: TGCGCCAGCAGCCAAGAAGCGGGGGATGAAGTTAGGGCAGATACGCAGTATTTT. Its translation is CASSQEAGDEVRADTQYF. The gene calls are TRBV4-1 and TRBJ2-3; TRBD2 agrees at 8 bases. There are 18 residues in the CDR3. Germline values: CDR1 MGHRA, CDR2 YSYEKL. Unmatched junction bases numbered 12, after V lost 0 bases and J lost 4 bases.

This clonotype was detected only a few times. This chain links TRBV6-6 with TRBJ1-2; D gene unclear. Germline V lookup: CDR1 MNHNY, CDR2 SVGAGI (reference sequence). The CDR3 contains 11 residues. V lost 5 bases and J lost 2, with 3 bases in between. CDR3: CASSPNYGYTF. As DNA, the CDR3 is TGTGCCAGCAGTCCAAACTATGGCTACACCTTC.

V gene TRBV3-1 combines with J gene TRBJ2-5; TRBD1 is a possible D gene (5 bases). Trimming cost V 6 bases and J 4 bases, with 15 bases left between them. The CDR3 length is 14 residues. CDR1 LGHDT and CDR2 YNNKEL come from the germline V gene (reference sequence). The CDR3 DNA follows: TGTGCCAGCAGGTTTACTCAGGGTGGAGAGACCCAGTACTTC. Translation gives CASRFTQGGETQYF.

The rearrangement joins TRBV6-2 or TRBV6-3 to TRBJ2-4; the D call may be TRBD1 or TRBD2 (5 bases each). CDR1 and CDR2 (germline): MNHEY, SVGEGT. The V and J ends lost 7 bases and 7 bases respectively, with 14 bases between them. The CDR3 is made up of 13 amino acids. DNA for the CDR3: TGTGCCAGCATCGGGACCTCGTTGAACATTCAGTACTTC. Translated: CASIGTSLNIQYF.

The chain couples TRBV14 to TRBJ2-1, with D possibly matching TRBD1 (6 bases). Germline V gene sequence: CDR1 SGHDN, CDR2 FVKESK. The CDR3 covers 16 residues. Trimming removed 2 bases at V and 4 bases at J, with 15 bases between. CDR3 loop: CASSQPSGVRYNEQFF. The DNA of the CDR3 is TGTGCCAGCAGCCAACCTTCAGGGGTCAGGTACAATGAGCAGTTCTTC.

The V and J genes are TRBV5-4 and TRBJ2-3; unclear D gene. The V gene lost 2 bases and the J gene lost 7 bases, with 14 bases spanning the gap. The CDR3 has 14 residues. Per germline, CDR1 SGHNT and CDR2 YYREEE (reference sequence). For the CDR3, the DNA is TGTGCCAGCAGCTTCGGCCCAGGCATGAATACGCAGTATTTT. As protein: CASSFGPGMNTQYF.

This chain uses TRBV19 with TRBJ1-2; D not certain. The CDR3 covers 13 residues. The germline V gene encodes CDR1 LNHDA and CDR2 SQIVND (reference sequence). V lost 6 bases to trimming and J lost 8 bases, with 16 bases between them. The CDR3, as DNA: TGTGCCAGTAGACCAGGAGGTGGTCTCGGCTACACCTTC. Translation: CASRPGGGLGYTF.

This clonotype turned up a few times. V is TRBV6-2 or TRBV6-3 and J is TRBJ2-5, with D possibly called TRBD1 or TRBD2 (5 bases each). From germline, CDR1 is MNHEY and CDR2 SVGEGT. Trimming removed 2 bases from V and 3 bases from J, with 13 bases in between. The CDR3 has 15 residues. The CDR3 sequence is CASSYRGGSKETQYF. The CDR3 DNA sequence: TGTGCCAGCAGTTACAGGGGTGGGAGCAAAGAGACCCAGTACTTC.

The chain carries TRBV7-9 and TRBJ2-5; D unresolved. The CDR3 is 14 residues long. From germline, CDR1 is SEHNR and CDR2 FQNEAQ (reference sequence). Trimming shortened V by 5 bases and J by 5 bases, and 15 bases separated the two germline ends. CDR3: CASSLPRSGETQYF. In DNA, the CDR3 is TGTGCCAGCAGCCTCCCGCGGAGTGGGGAGACCCAGTACTTC. The full variable domain, completed using reference TRBV7-9 and TRBJ2-5, is DTGVSQNPRHKITKRGQNVTFRCDPISEHNRLYWYRQTLGQGPEFLTYFQNEAQLEKSRLLSDRFSAERPKGSFSTLEIQRTEQGDSAMYLCASSLPRSGETQYFGPGTRLLVL.

This clonotype was counted many times. CDR3 sequence: CASTTSGGAETQYF. The CDR3 DNA sequence: TGTGCCAGCACAACTAGCGGGGGGGCAGAGACCCAGTACTTC. This chain uses TRBV7-2 with TRBJ2-5; 13 nucleotides agree with TRBD2. J gave up 4 bases and V 7 bases, and 3 bases lay outside the gene matches. Germline V gives CDR1 SGHTA, CDR2 FQGNSA. The CDR3 length is 14 residues.

At least ten counts were recorded for this clonotype. The V and J genes are TRBV6-2 or TRBV6-3 and TRBJ2-2; D is undetermined. From germline, CDR1 is MNHEY and CDR2 SVGEGT. V was trimmed by 0 bases and J by 10 bases, leaving 6 bases between them. The CDR3 spans 12 residues. The CDR3 DNA sequence: TGTGCCAGCAGTTACTCGGGCCAGGAGCTGTTTTTT. Its translation: CASSYSGQELFF.

This clonotype appeared a few times. This chain connects TRBV7-9 to TRBJ2-1; D remains unclear. The V end was cut by 1 base, the J end by 7 bases, with 5 bases between. The germline CDR1 and CDR2 sequences are SEHNR and FQNEAQ (reference sequence). The CDR3 has 12 residues. Here the CDR3 DNA reads TGTGCCAGCAGCTTAGGAGCGAATGAGCAGTTCTTC. This gives the protein CASSLGANEQFF.

This clonotype came up many times. The chain uses TRBV4-2 and TRBJ2-5; 8 positions agree with TRBD2. The length of the CDR3 is 16 residues. The V and J ends lost 0 bases and 2 bases, in that order; junction bases with no gene match: 5. The germline V gene encodes CDR1 LGHNA and CDR2 YNFKEQ. The CDR3 loop reads CASSQDLTGGQETQYF. The CDR3 nucleotides are TGTGCCAGCAGCCAAGATCTGACGGGGGGGCAAGAGACCCAGTACTTC.

This clonotype was seen only a few times. This chain uses TRBV9 with TRBJ2-3; 8 bases line up with TRBD2. The CDR3 consists of 12 residues. In germline, CDR1 is SGDLS, CDR2 YYNGEE. With 4 bases clipped from V and 8 bases from J, the junction kept 3 bases outside the gene matches. CDR3 amino acids: CASSPGGVTQYF. The CDR3 nucleotides are TGTGCCAGCAGCCCCGGGGGGGTTACGCAGTATTTT.

J is TRBJ1-1 and V is TRBV13, with TRBD1 as a possible D gene (6 bases). This CDR3 region has 13 residues. Germline CDR1 and CDR2: PRHDT and FYEKMQ (reference sequence). V gave up 6 bases and J gave up 7 bases, with 15 bases separating them. Written as DNA, the CDR3 is TGTGCCAGCAGTAAGGGGGGATCCATTGAAGCTTTCTTT. It codes for CASSKGGSIEAFF.

This clonotype was counted only a few times. The chain is built from TRBV11-2 and TRBJ2-1, with D possibly matching TRBD1 (5 bases). With 3 bases removed from V and 6 bases from J, the gap between germline ends came to 15 bases. CDR1 and CDR2 from the germline V gene are SGHAT and FQNNGV. The CDR3 length is 15 residues. CDR3 amino acids: CASSFGSLGRNEQFF. CDR3 in DNA: TGTGCCAGCAGCTTCGGTTCGTTGGGGCGCAATGAGCAGTTCTTC.

This chain uses TRBV5-5 with TRBJ2-1; tentatively, D is TRBD1 (5 bases). The V and J ends lost 0 bases and 8 bases respectively, with 15 bases between them. Germline V gene lookup returns CDR1 SGHKS and CDR2 YYEKEE (reference sequence). The CDR3 has 15 amino acids. The CDR3 protein is CASSLALQGSDEQFF. The CDR3 nucleotides are TGTGCCAGCAGCTTGGCGCTCCAGGGCAGCGATGAGCAGTTCTTC. The variable domain in full, completed from reference TRBV5-5 and TRBJ2-1, reads DAGVTQSPTHLIKTRGQQVTLRCSPISGHKSVSWYQQVLGQGPQFIFQYYEKEERGRGNFPDRFSARQFPNYSSELNVNALLLGDSALYLCASSLALQGSDEQFFGPGTRLTVL.

The chain combines TRBV7-3 with TRBJ2-7; possible D gene TRBD2, 5 bases. Germline CDR1 reads SGHTA; CDR2 reads FQGTGA. V was cut by 1 base and J by 0 bases, with 13 bases left in between. The CDR3 totals 16 residues. The DNA for the CDR3 is TGTGCCAGCAGCTTAAGTCCTAGCCCATACTCCTACGAGCAGTACTTC. Translated, it gives CASSLSPSPYSYEQYF.

CDR3 sequence: CSSSRGSYEQYV. The CDR3 region has the DNA TGCAGCTCGTCCCGCGGGTCCTACGAGCAGTACGTC. J is TRBJ2-7 and V is TRBV29-1, with TRBD2 as a possible D gene (5 bases). Germline values: CDR1 SQVTM, CDR2 ANQGSEA. Trimming stripped 8 bases from V and 1 base from J, with 12 bases between. The CDR3 has 12 amino acids.

The rearrangement joins TRBV13 to TRBJ2-5, with 8 nucleotides matching TRBD2. Trimming cost V 9 bases and J 3 bases; bases outside gene matches: 12. Germline V gene data show CDR1 as PRHDT and CDR2 as FYEKMQ (reference sequence). The CDR3 loop spans 15 amino acids. This CDR3 reads CASTRASGYEETQYF. The CDR3 bases are TGTGCCAGTACGAGAGCTAGCGGGTACGAAGAGACCCAGTACTTC.

This clonotype has only a few counts. This chain links TRBV4-1 with TRBJ2-1, with D unclear. Germline CDR1 MGHRA, CDR2 YSYEKL. The CDR3 is made up of 12 amino acids. Trimming shortened V by 4 bases and J by 5 bases, and 6 bases separated the two germline ends. CDR3 coding DNA: TGCGCCAGCAGCCCCCTAAACAATGAGCAGTTCTTC. Amino acid sequence: CASSPLNNEQFF.

This clonotype has just a few counts. The V and J genes are TRBV25-1 and TRBJ2-5; TRBD2 aligns across 7 bases. The V segment lost 6 bases and the J segment 2 bases; nucleotides outside the gene matches: 6. Germline lookup yields CDR1 MGHDK and CDR2 SYGVNS. This CDR3 has 14 residues. The CDR3 loop is CASREAGGQETQYF. CDR3 DNA sequence: TGTGCCAGCAGGGAGGCCGGGGGGCAAGAGACCCAGTACTTC.